This T cell receptor (beta chain) derives from a study of human T cells and chemical hapten exposure. Deletions cut 4 bases from V and 3 bases from J, with 13 bases between. The CDR3 length is 14 residues. Germline V gene data show CDR1 as SGHRS and CDR2 as YFSETQ. The time point is: pre-sensitization, week 0. Treatment denoted: therapeutic diphenylcyclopropenone sensitization with weekly scalp DPC. Participating donors were patients with alopecia, aged 18 to 70 years, considered appropriate candidates for DPC. TCRdb re-called the RACE reads through MiXCR, storing one row per CDR3 protein. The sample has roughly 90,000 distinct CDR3 sequences; around 10% are singletons. This clonotype has ten or more counts.

Sequenced here: whole blood, sampled in connection with sensitization to the hapten diphenylcyclopropenone (DPC). This TCR was sampled from a woman between 40 and 55 years old with alopecia areata. Some clones in this sample may be carry-over from other donors' samples. The V gene is TRBV5-1, the J gene TRBJ1-1; D unresolved. The CDR3 here is CASSRGALDTEAFF. CDR3 DNA: TGCGCCAGCAGCCGCGGAGCGTTGGACACTGAAGCTTTCTTT. Full variable domain (rest looked up from reference TRBV5-1 and TRBJ1-1): KAGVTQTPRYLIKTRGQQVTLSCSPISGHRSVSWYQQTPGQGLQFLFEYFSETQRNKGNFPGRFSGRQFSNSRSEMNVSTLELGDSALYLCASSRGALDTEAFFGQGTRLTVV.